These T cell receptor beta chains were read from a single sample in a study of beta chain features in type 1 diabetes. Sequenced by immunoSEQ multiplex PCR; TCRdb stores in-frame clones only, minus some. The table lists tens of thousands of clones, roughly 68% of them singletons. Sequences were obtained from Tregs from blood. The source is a woman between 18 and 29 years old with type 1 diabetes. Each CDR3 is given with its conserved first and last residue. D genes are given only for firm matches. Clone size is not always given. Where it is, it says once, few, many or a class for expanded clones.

clone_size,j_call,d_call,v_call,cdr3_length,cdr3_nt,cdr3_aa
.,TRBJ1-1,.,TRBV19,12,TGTGCCAGTTTAGCCACGAACACTGAAGCTTTCTTT,CASLATNTEAFF
.,TRBJ2-1,TRBD1,TRBV19,16,TGTGCCAGTAGTAGACGACAGGGGAGATCCTACAATGAGCAGTTCTTC,CASSRRQGRSYNEQFF
.,TRBJ2-1,.,TRBV2,16,TGTGCCACTCACAGGCAAGGGGGTCTAGCCGACAATGAGCAGTTCTTC,CATHRQGGLADNEQFF
.,TRBJ1-1,.,TRBV5-5,14,TGTGCCAGCAGCAGGGCGGGGATTCGCACTGAAGCTTTCTTT,CASSRAGIRTEAFF
.,TRBJ2-7,TRBD2,TRBV11-2,14,TGTGCCAGCAGCCAGGGACTAGCGGCCTACGAGCAGTACTTC,CASSQGLAAYEQYF
.,TRBJ1-5,.,TRBV10-3,16,TGTGCCATCAGTGAGTCGAGGGTCTTTGGCAATCAGCCCCAGCATTTT,CAISESRVFGNQPQHF
.,TRBJ2-3,TRBD1,TRBV19,14,TGTGCCAGTAGCACCCGACAGGGGCTGGGTACGCAGTATTTT,CASSTRQGLGTQYF
.,TRBJ2-5,TRBD2,TRBV4-1,16,TGCGCCAGCAGCCGGCGGGGGGAGGGCCTATCAGAGACCCAGTACTTC,CASSRRGEGLSETQYF
.,TRBJ2-7,TRBD1,TRBV6-6,16,TGTGCCAGCAGTCTCCCGTCGGGGACAGGGGTCTACGAGCAGTACTTC,CASSLPSGTGVYEQYF
.,TRBJ1-2,.,TRBV5-1,13,TGCGCCAGCAGCTTGGAGAGAAACTATGGCTACACCTTC,CASSLERNYGYTF
.,TRBJ1-5,.,TRBV30,12,TGTGCCTGGAGTCAGGGAGGCCAGCCCCAGCATTTT,CAWSQGGQPQHF
.,TRBJ2-7,TRBD2,TRBV18,19,TGTGCCAGCTCACCCGGACTAGCGGGAGGGCCCGTAGAGGCCTACGAGCAGTACTTC,CASSPGLAGGPVEAYEQYF
once,TRBJ2-5,.,TRBV19,13,TGTGCCAGTAGTATTCACGGGCAAGAGACCCAGTACTTC,CASSIHGQETQYF
.,TRBJ2-1,.,TRBV6-1,13,TGTGCCAGCAGTATCTTAACAGGCAATGAGCAGTTCTTC,CASSILTGNEQFF
few,TRBJ1-1,.,TRBV7-3,13,TGTGCCAGCAGGGGCTATAACATCACTGAAGCTTTCTTT,CASRGYNITEAFF
.,TRBJ2-3,TRBD1,TRBV4-3,14,TGCGCCAGCTCCAGACAGGGGGCAATGGATACGCAGTATTTT,CASSRQGAMDTQYF
medium-sized,TRBJ1-2,.,TRBV7-2,12,TGTGCCAGCAGCCGGGACATTCCTGGCTACACCTTC,CASSRDIPGYTF
.,TRBJ1-1,.,TRBV19,15,TGTGCCAGTAGTATACGGGGAGGGGGGAACACTGAAGCTTTCTTT,CASSIRGGGNTEAFF
.,TRBJ2-7,TRBD2,TRBV5-1,14,TGCGCCAGCAGCTTATGGACTAGAGACTACGAGCAGTACTTC,CASSLWTRDYEQYF
.,TRBJ1-2,.,TRBV7-9,15,TGTGCCAGCAGCTTGGGCCGAAACGCTCCGGGAGGCTACACCTTC,CASSLGRNAPGGYTF
.,TRBJ1-4,.,TRBV7-9,16,TGTGCCAGCAGTCCCGGGGAGTACAGACTTAATGAAAAACTGTTTTTT,CASSPGEYRLNEKLFF
.,TRBJ2-3,TRBD1,TRBV9,13,TGTGCCAGCAGCGCCGGGACAGGGGGCTTGCAGTATTTT,CASSAGTGGLQYF
few,TRBJ2-2,.,TRBV7-2,16,TGTGCCAGCAGCTTAACGATTGGCAGAAACACCGGGGAGCTGTTTTTT,CASSLTIGRNTGELFF
few,TRBJ2-7,TRBD1,TRBV29-1,15,TGCAGCGTCCTTACCGGGACAGGGGGCTCCTACGAGCAGTACTTC,CSVLTGTGGSYEQYF
.,TRBJ1-1,.,TRBV25-1,14,TGTGCCAGCAGTGATTTCACAACAGGGACAGAAGCTTTCTTT,CASSDFTTGTEAFF
.,TRBJ1-4,TRBD1,TRBV10-3,15,TGTGCCATCAGTGAGTGGACAGGGGCGGAAGAAAAACTGTTTTTT,CAISEWTGAEEKLFF
.,TRBJ2-7,TRBD1,TRBV19,15,TGTGCCAGTAGTGGCGGGACAGGACCGCACTACGAGCAGTACTTC,CASSGGTGPHYEQYF
.,TRBJ2-1,.,TRBV15,14,TGTGCCACCAGGCCTAGGATCTCCTACAATGAGCAGTTCTTC,CATRPRISYNEQFF
.,TRBJ1-2,.,TRBV27,13,TGTGCCAGCAGTTTGCGACAGAGCTATGGCTACACCTTC,CASSLRQSYGYTF
.,TRBJ1-1,.,TRBV7-9,12,TGTGCCAGCAGCTCTCACTACACTGAAGCTTTCTTT,CASSSHYTEAFF
once,TRBJ2-5,.,TRBV23-1,13,TGCGCCAGCAGCGCGGACTACCAAGAGACCCAGTACTTC,CASSADYQETQYF
few,TRBJ2-1,TRBD1,TRBV29-1,14,TGCAGCGTAGAAGGACAGGGGTCCTACAATGAGCAGTTCTTC,CSVEGQGSYNEQFF
.,TRBJ2-5,.,TRBV7-3,17,TGTGCCAGCAGCTTAACGGCGAGCAGGGGAAGACAAGAGACCCAGTACTTC,CASSLTASRGRQETQYF
.,TRBJ1-2,.,TRBV7-2,13,TGTGCCAGCAGCCAGGGGTATGGAGATGGCTACACCTTC,CASSQGYGDGYTF
.,TRBJ1-2,TRBD1,TRBV29-1,13,TGCAGCGGTGGGACAGGGGCTAACTATGGCTACACCTTC,CSGGTGANYGYTF
.,TRBJ2-3,TRBD1,TRBV2,15,TGTGCCATCAAAAGTGGGACAGGTCGGACAGATACGCAGTATTTT,CAIKSGTGRTDTQYF
few,TRBJ1-3,TRBD1,TRBV7-9,16,TGTGCCACCTCCAGGGTTCAGACAGGGGGCGAAGACACCATATATTTT,CATSRVQTGGEDTIYF
few,TRBJ2-7,TRBD1,TRBV6-1,13,TGTGCCAGCAGGAGACAGGGGTTGTACGAGCAGTACTTC,CASRRQGLYEQYF
.,TRBJ1-6,.,TRBV2,16,TGTGCCAGCAGTGAATCCCCGACAGGTTCTAATTCACCCCTCCACTTT,CASSESPTGSNSPLHF
few,TRBJ1-1,.,TRBV29-1,14,TGCAGCGTTGGGACTTTACTTCCGAACACTGAAGCTTTCTTT,CSVGTLLPNTEAFF
.,TRBJ2-3,TRBD1,TRBV7-3,14,TGTGCCAGCAGCATCGGACAGGGGCCTGATACGCAGTATTTT,CASSIGQGPDTQYF
.,TRBJ2-3,.,TRBV4-2,15,TGTGCCAGCAGCCAAAAGGCTAGAAGCACAGATACGCAGTATTTT,CASSQKARSTDTQYF
.,TRBJ1-5,.,TRBV18,15,TGTGCCAGCTCACCAACAGGCTTTAGCAATCAGCCCCAGCATTTT,CASSPTGFSNQPQHF
.,TRBJ1-1,TRBD1,TRBV29-1,13,TGCAGCGTTGGACGACAGGGAAGGGCTGAAGCTTTCTTT,CSVGRQGRAEAFF
.,TRBJ2-5,TRBD1,TRBV5-1,14,TGCGCCAGCAGATCCGGGACAGGGAGGGAGACCCAGTACTTC,CASRSGTGRETQYF
.,TRBJ1-1,.,TRBV2,13,TGTGCCAGCAAACGACCGGGGAGCACTGAAGCTTTCTTT,CASKRPGSTEAFF
.,TRBJ1-2,.,TRBV6-1,14,TGTGCCAGCAGTAACGCACTCTTGGACTATGGCTACACCTTC,CASSNALLDYGYTF
.,TRBJ2-7,TRBD2,TRBV28,15,TGTGCCAGCAGACCCAGGACTAGCGGAGTCTCCGAGCAGTACTTC,CASRPRTSGVSEQYF
.,TRBJ1-4,.,TRBV5-1,14,TGCGCCAGCAGCCCCGGGGCAACTAATGAAAAACTGTTTTTT,CASSPGATNEKLFF
.,TRBJ1-1,TRBD1,TRBV7-3,17,TGTGCCAGCAGCTCCCCGGACAGGGGTTTGGCGAACACTGAAGCTTTCTTT,CASSSPDRGLANTEAFF
.,TRBJ2-7,TRBD1,TRBV7-2,14,TGTGCCAGCAGCTTAGGGACAGGGCCCTACGAGCAGTACTTC,CASSLGTGPYEQYF
.,TRBJ1-2,.,TRBV20-1,11,TGCAGTGCGTCCCCGGGGGGCGGCTACACCTTC,CSASPGGGYTF
.,TRBJ2-5,TRBD2,TRBV18,17,TGTGCCAGCTCACCCGCCGGGGGGGGCAAATTCCAAGAGACCCAGTACTTC,CASSPAGGGKFQETQYF